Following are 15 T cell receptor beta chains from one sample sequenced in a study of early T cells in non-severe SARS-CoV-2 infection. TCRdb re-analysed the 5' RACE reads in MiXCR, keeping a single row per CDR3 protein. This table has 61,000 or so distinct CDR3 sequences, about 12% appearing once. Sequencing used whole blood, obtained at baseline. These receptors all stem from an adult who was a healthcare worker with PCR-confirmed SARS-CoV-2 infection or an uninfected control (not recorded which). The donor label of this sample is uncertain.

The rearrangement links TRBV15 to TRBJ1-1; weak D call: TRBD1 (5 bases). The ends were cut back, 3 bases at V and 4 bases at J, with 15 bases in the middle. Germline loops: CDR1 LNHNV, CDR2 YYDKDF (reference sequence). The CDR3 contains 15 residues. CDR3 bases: TGTGCCACCAGCAGTAGAGGGGCCCTCGGCACTGAAGCTTTCTTT. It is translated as CATSSRGALGTEAFF.

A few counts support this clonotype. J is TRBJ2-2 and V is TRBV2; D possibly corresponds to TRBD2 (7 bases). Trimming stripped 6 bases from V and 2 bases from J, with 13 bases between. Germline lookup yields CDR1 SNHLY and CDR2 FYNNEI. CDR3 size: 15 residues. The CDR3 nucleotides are TGTGCCAGCAGATCGGGGGGCCGAAACACCGGGGAGCTGTTTTTT. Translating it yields CASRSGGRNTGELFF.

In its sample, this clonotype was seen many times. CDR3: CASKLGQGSGYTF. The CDR3 nucleotides are TGCGCCAGCAAACTGGGACAGGGGTCTGGCTACACCTTC. V usage is TRBV5-1 and J usage is TRBJ1-2; TRBD1 agrees at 10 bases. The germline V gene encodes CDR1 SGHRS and CDR2 YFSETQ. The CDR3 is 13 residues long. V gave up 6 bases and J gave up 7 bases; unmatched junction bases: 6.

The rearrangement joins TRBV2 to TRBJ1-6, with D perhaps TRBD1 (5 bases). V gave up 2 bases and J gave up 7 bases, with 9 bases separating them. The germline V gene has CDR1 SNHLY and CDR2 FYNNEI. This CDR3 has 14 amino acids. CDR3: CASSESWGNSPLHF. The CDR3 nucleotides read TGTGCCAGCAGTGAATCTTGGGGGAATTCACCCCTCCACTTT.

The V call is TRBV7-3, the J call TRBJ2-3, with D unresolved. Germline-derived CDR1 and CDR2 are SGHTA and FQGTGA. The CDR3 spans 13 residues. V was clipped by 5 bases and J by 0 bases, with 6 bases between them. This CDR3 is CASSPSSTDTQYF. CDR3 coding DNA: TGTGCCAGCAGCCCCAGCAGCACAGATACGCAGTATTTT. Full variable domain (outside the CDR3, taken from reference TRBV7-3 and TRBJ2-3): GAGVSQTPSNKVTEKGKYVELRCDPISGHTALYWYRQSLGQGPEFLIYFQGTGAADDSGLPNDRFFAVRPEGSVSTLKIQRTERGDSAVYLCASSPSSTDTQYFGPGTRLTVL.

Here the CDR3 reads CASSQTGQFSGANVLTF. In DNA, the CDR3 is TGCGCCAGCAGCCAGACCGGACAGTTCTCTGGGGCCAACGTCCTGACTTTC. The chain uses TRBV4-1 and TRBJ2-6; the D gene is possibly TRBD1 (6 bases). The germline V and J ends were trimmed by 3 bases and 0 bases, with 12 bases remaining between them. This CDR3 comprises 17 residues. CDR1 and CDR2 from the germline V gene are MGHRA and YSYEKL.

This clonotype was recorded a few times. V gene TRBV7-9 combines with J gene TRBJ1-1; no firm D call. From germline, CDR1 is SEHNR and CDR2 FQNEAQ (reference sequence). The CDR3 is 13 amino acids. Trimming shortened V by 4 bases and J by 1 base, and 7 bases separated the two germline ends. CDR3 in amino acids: CASSWTENTEAFF. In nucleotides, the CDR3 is TGTGCCAGCAGCTGGACGGAGAACACTGAAGCTTTCTTT.

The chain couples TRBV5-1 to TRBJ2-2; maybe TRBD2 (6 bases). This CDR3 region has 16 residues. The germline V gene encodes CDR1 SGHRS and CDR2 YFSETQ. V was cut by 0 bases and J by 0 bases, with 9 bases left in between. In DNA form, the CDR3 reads TGCGCCAGCAGCTTGGGTGGCGGGGCGAACACCGGGGAGCTGTTTTTT. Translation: CASSLGGGANTGELFF.

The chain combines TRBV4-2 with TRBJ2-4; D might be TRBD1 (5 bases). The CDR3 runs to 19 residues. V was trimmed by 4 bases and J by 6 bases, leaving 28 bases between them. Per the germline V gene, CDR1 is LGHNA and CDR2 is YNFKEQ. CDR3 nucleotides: TGTGCCAGCAGCCCCCAGTACAGGTACCCGATGAACTCCGGAAACATTCAGTACTTC. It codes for CASSPQYRYPMNSGNIQYF.

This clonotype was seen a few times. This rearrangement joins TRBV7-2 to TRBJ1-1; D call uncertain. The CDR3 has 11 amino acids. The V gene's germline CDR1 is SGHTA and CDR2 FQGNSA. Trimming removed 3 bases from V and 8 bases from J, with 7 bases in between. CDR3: CASSFFGEAFF. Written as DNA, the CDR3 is TGTGCCAGCAGCTTCTTTGGCGAAGCTTTCTTT.

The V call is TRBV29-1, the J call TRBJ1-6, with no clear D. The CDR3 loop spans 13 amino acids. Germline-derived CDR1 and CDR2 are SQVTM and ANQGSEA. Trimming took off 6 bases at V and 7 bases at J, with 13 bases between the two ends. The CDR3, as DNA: TGCAGCGTGACGACACCCGGGAATTCACCCCTCCACTTT. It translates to CSVTTPGNSPLHF.

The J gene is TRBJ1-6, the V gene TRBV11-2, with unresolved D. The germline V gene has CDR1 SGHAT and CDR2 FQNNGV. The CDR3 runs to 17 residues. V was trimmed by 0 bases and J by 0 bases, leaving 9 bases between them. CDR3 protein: CASSLDSHSSYNSPLHF. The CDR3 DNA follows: TGTGCCAGCAGCTTAGACTCCCACAGCTCCTATAATTCACCCCTCCACTTT. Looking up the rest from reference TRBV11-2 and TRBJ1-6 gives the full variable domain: EAGVAQSPRYKIIEKRQSVAFWCNPISGHATLYWYQQILGQGPKLLIQFQNNGVVDDSQLPKDRFSAERLKGVDSTLKIQPAKLEDSAVYLCASSLDSHSSYNSPLHFGNGTRLTVT.

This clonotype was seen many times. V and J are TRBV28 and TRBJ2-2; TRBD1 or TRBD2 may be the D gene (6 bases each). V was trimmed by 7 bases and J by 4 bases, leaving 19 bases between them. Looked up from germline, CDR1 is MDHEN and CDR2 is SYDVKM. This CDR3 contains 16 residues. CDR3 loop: CASNTGRSLGTGELFF. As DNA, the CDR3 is TGTGCCAGCAATACAGGGAGGTCACTGGGCACCGGGGAGCTGTTTTTT.

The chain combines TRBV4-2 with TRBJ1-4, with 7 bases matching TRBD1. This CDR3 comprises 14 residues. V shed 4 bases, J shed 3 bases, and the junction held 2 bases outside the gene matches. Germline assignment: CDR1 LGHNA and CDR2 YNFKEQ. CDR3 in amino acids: CASSPGTANEKLFF. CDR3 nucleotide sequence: TGTGCCAGCAGCCCTGGGACAGCTAATGAAAAACTGTTTTTT.

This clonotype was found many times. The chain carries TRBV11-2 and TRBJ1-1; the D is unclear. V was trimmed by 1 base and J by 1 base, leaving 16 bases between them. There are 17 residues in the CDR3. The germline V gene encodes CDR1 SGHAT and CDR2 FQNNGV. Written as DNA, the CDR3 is TGTGCCAGCAGCTTAGGTGTATCGCAGTCCAAGAACACTGAAGCTTTCTTT. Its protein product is CASSLGVSQSKNTEAFF. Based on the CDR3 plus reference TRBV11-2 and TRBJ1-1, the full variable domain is EAGVAQSPRYKIIEKRQSVAFWCNPISGHATLYWYQQILGQGPKLLIQFQNNGVVDDSQLPKDRFSAERLKGVDSTLKIQPAKLEDSAVYLCASSLGVSQSKNTEAFFGQGTRLTVV.